The 20 T cell receptor beta chains below all came from one sample that was sequenced in a study of T cells in Graves' hyperthyroidism and ophthalmopathy. TCR beta CDR3 regions were amplified from RNA. Initially, a first-round RT-PCR of the TCR CDR3 employed the HTBI primer set. TCRdb called the multiplex PCR reads again in MiXCR, with one record for every CDR3 protein. This table holds about 840,000 distinct CDR3 sequences, around 39% found once. The sequencing input was blood. These TCRs come from a man younger than 35 with Graves' hyperthyroidism.

The chain combines TRBV7-2 with TRBJ1-5, with D maybe TRBD1 (6 bases). V was shortened by 6 bases and J by 2 bases, with 17 bases between the two germline ends. The CDR3 loop spans 16 amino acids. Germline V gene data show CDR1 as SGHTA and CDR2 as FQGNSA. CDR3 amino acids: CASSWGARLGNQPQHF. The CDR3 coding sequence is TGTGCCAGCAGTTGGGGGGCACGCTTAGGCAATCAGCCCCAGCATTTT. The full variable domain, completed using reference TRBV7-2 and TRBJ1-5, is GAGVSQSPSNKVTEKGKDVELRCDPISGHTALYWYRQSLGQGLEFLIYFQGNSAPDKSGLPSDRFSAERTGGSVSTLTIQRTQQEDSAVYLCASSWGARLGNQPQHFGDGTRLSIL.

This clonotype was counted only a few times. The CDR3 coding sequence is TGTGCCAGCAGCTTGGCGGGGGGAGATGAAAAACTGTTTTTT. Protein sequence: CASSLAGGDEKLFF. The V gene is TRBV5-8, the J gene TRBJ1-4, with D maybe TRBD1 (5 bases). Germline lookup yields CDR1 SGHTS and CDR2 YDEGEE. CDR3 length: 14 amino acids. V gave up 0 bases and J gave up 6 bases, with 9 bases separating them.

V and J are TRBV6-5 and TRBJ1-1; perhaps TRBD1 as D (5 bases). V was clipped by 7 bases and J by 3 bases, with 21 bases between them. This CDR3 is 16 amino acids long. CDR1 is MNHEY, CDR2 SVGAGI, per germline. As DNA, the CDR3 is TGTGCCAGCACCGATAACGGGGACTTGAGGCACACTGAAGCTTTCTTT. Translation: CASTDNGDLRHTEAFF.

The chain recombines TRBV24-1 with TRBJ2-5, with D perhaps TRBD1 or TRBD2 (6 bases each). This CDR3 spans 15 amino acids. Trimming removed 4 bases from V and 5 bases from J, with 16 bases in between. The germline V gene encodes CDR1 KGHDR and CDR2 SFDVKD. The CDR3 DNA reads as TGTGCCACCAGTGACCCCCGGGGGCCGGGGGAGACCCAGTACTTC. It codes for CATSDPRGPGETQYF.

The rearrangement joins TRBV10-3 to TRBJ2-5; 7 nucleotides match TRBD1. The CDR3 sequence is 13 residues long. Trimming removed 10 bases from V and 2 bases from J; junction bases left unmatched: 7. CDR1 is ENHRY, CDR2 SYGVKD, per germline. CDR3 region: CASQQGSQETQYF. Written as DNA, the CDR3 is TGTGCCAGCCAACAGGGGAGTCAAGAGACCCAGTACTTC.

This clonotype has just a few counts. This sequence joins TRBV6-5 and TRBJ1-1; D is possibly TRBD1 (6 bases). Looked up from germline, CDR1 is MNHEY and CDR2 is SVGAGI. The CDR3 runs to 15 residues. Trimming left V 7 bases short and J 4 bases short, with 19 bases between. The CDR3 protein is CASTPQGGGSTEAFF. Written as DNA, the CDR3 is TGTGCCAGCACTCCCCAGGGAGGGGGAAGCACTGAAGCTTTCTTT.

Comments on this clonotype: One base away lies a much larger clone, so this may be a sequencing read error. This likely comes from a read error, as the CDR3 has no conserved phenylalanine or tryptophan at its end. It is unclear where the CDR3 begins or ends on the DNA, so no DNA is shown, and the CDR3 is as TCRdb lists it. The chain carries TRBV2 and TRBJ2-7; the table's D call, TRBD1, was not checked against the DNA. CDR1 and CDR2 from the germline V gene are SNHLY and FYNNEI. Including both end residues, the CDR3 is 14 amino acids long. The CDR3: CASSKDRDLTTYYL.

CDR3 sequence reads: CSVDTGGGNTIYF. In DNA, the CDR3 is TGCAGCGTCGATACAGGGGGCGGAAACACCATATATTTT. V and J are TRBV29-1 and TRBJ1-3; TRBD1 matches at 9 bases. The CDR3 extends over 13 amino acids. The germline V gene encodes CDR1 SQVTM and CDR2 ANQGSEA. J was trimmed by 4 bases and V by 6 bases; bases with no gene match: 4.

This clonotype was detected many times. CDR3 coding DNA: TGTGCCAGCAGCAGCTCGGGGCGGACACCGAATAGGGACACCATATATTTT. Its protein is CASSSSGRTPNRDTIYF. The chain recombines TRBV7-2 with TRBJ1-3; a weak D match, TRBD1 (5 bases). The CDR3 consists of 17 residues. V lost 5 bases and J 8 bases, leaving 25 bases between the germline ends. CDR1 is SGHTA and CDR2 is FQGNSA in the germline V gene.

This clonotype was detected only a few times. CDR3 residues: CASSLGTGWNEQYF. CDR3 nucleotides: TGTGCCAGCAGCTTAGGGACAGGGTGGAACGAGCAGTACTTC. This chain connects TRBV11-2 to TRBJ2-7; TRBD1 matches at 8 bases. Germline values: CDR1 SGHAT, CDR2 FQNNGV. The CDR3 spans 14 residues. V was pared by 1 base and J by 5 bases, with 4 bases of the junction left unmatched.

This chain uses TRBV2 with TRBJ2-7, with D tentatively TRBD1 (6 bases). Between the trimmed V and J ends, which lost 8 bases and 2 bases, there was a span of 22 bases. This CDR3 region has 16 residues. Germline V CDR1 and CDR2: SNHLY, FYNNEI. The DNA for the CDR3 is TGTGCCAGCGGTTTATCCGAGACAGGCATTACCTACGAGCAGTACTTC. The encoded protein is CASGLSETGITYEQYF.

This clonotype was detected only once. V and J are TRBV15 and TRBJ1-2; the match to TRBD1 covers 7 bases. Germline-derived CDR1 and CDR2 are LNHNV and YYDKDF (reference sequence). CDR3 size: 12 residues. V lost 3 bases and J lost 12; bases outside the gene matches: 7. As DNA, the CDR3 is TGTGCCACCAGCAGCAGGGGGGCTGGAAACACCTTC. Protein product: CATSSRGAGNTF.

This chain joins TRBV6-6 and TRBJ1-2; 8 bases are shared with TRBD1. With 7 bases clipped from V and 6 bases from J, the junction kept 10 bases outside the gene matches. Germline-derived CDR1 and CDR2 are MNHNY and SVGAGI (reference sequence). This CDR3 is built from 14 residues. The CDR3 DNA reads TGTGCCAGCACCAATCCGGGACAGGCGGATGGCTACACCTTC. It specifies CASTNPGQADGYTF.

Comments on this clonotype: A read error may produce the germline difference seen at one junction end. The chain couples TRBV4-1 to TRBJ2-7; 9 bases line up with TRBD1. The CDR3 contains 16 residues. Per the germline V gene, CDR1 is MGHRA and CDR2 is YSYEKL. The DNA for the CDR3 is TGCGCCAGCAGCCAAGAAATCACAGGGGGCGTGAGTAAGCAGCACTTC. This sequence encodes CASSQEITGGVSKQHF.

The V gene is TRBV25-1, the J gene TRBJ2-7; D not resolved. CDR1 is MGHDK and CDR2 is SYGVNS in the germline V gene. This CDR3 contains 12 residues. V was shortened by 11 bases and J by 2 bases, with 13 bases between the two germline ends. CDR3 loop: CAWSPGTYEQYF. CDR3 DNA sequence: TGTGCCTGGAGTCCCGGTACCTACGAGCAGTACTTC.

In its sample, this clonotype was seen many times. The chain combines TRBV10-3 with TRBJ1-4; D is possibly TRBD1 (5 bases). The CDR3 is 17 amino acids. Germline V gene sequence: CDR1 ENHRY, CDR2 SYGVKD. The V end was cut by 3 bases, the J end by 0 bases, with 14 bases between. CDR3 DNA: TGTGCCATCAGTGATCCAGACAGTCCTGCAACTAATGAAAAACTGTTTTTT. It yields the protein CAISDPDSPATNEKLFF.

The DNA of the CDR3 is TGTGCCAGCAGCCAAGATCTCGTTGGCGTAGACTCTGGAAACACCATATATTTT. Protein product: CASSQDLVGVDSGNTIYF. The chain couples TRBV14 to TRBJ1-3; D call uncertain. Trimming removed 0 bases from V and 0 bases from J, with 15 bases in between. This CDR3 spans 18 amino acids. Looked up from germline, CDR1 is SGHDN and CDR2 is FVKESK.

This chain links TRBV2 with TRBJ1-2; 8 bases are shared with TRBD1. The V gene end was trimmed by 11 bases and the J gene end by 4 bases; junction bases not matched to a gene: 9. The germline V gene has CDR1 SNHLY and CDR2 FYNNEI. The CDR3 covers 13 residues. In DNA form, the CDR3 reads TGTGCCGTAGCGGGGACAGGAGTCTATGGCTACACCTTC. Translated: CAVAGTGVYGYTF.

This clonotype was seen repeatedly, ten times or more. This chain connects TRBV7-9 to TRBJ1-4, with a weak D call TRBD1 (5 bases). V lost 1 base, J lost 8 bases, and 11 bases lay in between. The CDR3 totals 14 residues. The germline CDR1 and CDR2 sequences are SEHNR and FQNEAQ (reference sequence). CDR3 sequence: CASSLGGRSEKLFF. CDR3 DNA: TGTGCCAGCAGCTTAGGGGGCAGATCGGAAAAACTGTTTTTT.

The chain has TRBV7-2 and TRBJ1-2, with TRBD1 identical over 7 bases. V lost 8 bases, J lost 3 bases, and 12 bases stayed unmatched. The CDR3 is 15 residues long. Germline assignment: CDR1 SGHTA and CDR2 FQGNSA. The chain's CDR3 is CASVIRDSQDYGYTF. In DNA, the CDR3 is TGTGCCAGCGTGATAAGGGACAGCCAGGACTATGGCTACACCTTC.